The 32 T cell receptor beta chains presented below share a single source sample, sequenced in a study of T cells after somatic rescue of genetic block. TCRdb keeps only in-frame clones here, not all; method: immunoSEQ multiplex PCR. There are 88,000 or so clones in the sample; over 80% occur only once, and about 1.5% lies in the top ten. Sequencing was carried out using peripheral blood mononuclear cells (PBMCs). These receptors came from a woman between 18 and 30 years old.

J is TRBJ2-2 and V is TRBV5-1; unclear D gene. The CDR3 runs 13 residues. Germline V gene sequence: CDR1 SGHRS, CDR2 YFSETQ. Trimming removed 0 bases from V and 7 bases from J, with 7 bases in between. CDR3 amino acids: CASSLEKGGELFF. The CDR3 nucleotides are TGCGCCAGCAGCTTGGAGAAAGGCGGGGAGCTGTTTTTT.

The CDR3 is CASSEARGGWYGYTF. Written as DNA, the CDR3 is TGTGCCAGCAGTGAAGCAAGGGGGGGTTGGTATGGCTACACCTTC. The chain uses TRBV6-1 and TRBJ1-2; D might be TRBD1 (6 bases). The CDR3 consists of 15 residues. The germline V gene encodes CDR1 MNHNS and CDR2 SASEGT. V lost 0 bases and J 5 bases, leaving 13 bases between the germline ends.

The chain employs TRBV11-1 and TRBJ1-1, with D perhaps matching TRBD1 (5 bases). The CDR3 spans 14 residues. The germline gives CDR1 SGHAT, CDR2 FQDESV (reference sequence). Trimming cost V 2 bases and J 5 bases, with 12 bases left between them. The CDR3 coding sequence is TGTGCCAGCAGCTTAACGAGGGGAGGGACTGAAGCTTTCTTT. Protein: CASSLTRGGTEAFF.

The CDR3 loop reads CASSQGPSGVNYNEQFF. CDR3 in DNA: TGCGCCAGCAGCCAAGGCCCCAGCGGAGTTAACTACAATGAGCAGTTCTTC. V is TRBV4-1 and J is TRBJ2-1, with D perhaps matching TRBD2 (5 bases). CDR3 length: 17 amino acids. The germline CDR1 and CDR2 sequences are MGHRA and YSYEKL. V gave up 1 base and J gave up 3 bases, with 16 bases separating them.

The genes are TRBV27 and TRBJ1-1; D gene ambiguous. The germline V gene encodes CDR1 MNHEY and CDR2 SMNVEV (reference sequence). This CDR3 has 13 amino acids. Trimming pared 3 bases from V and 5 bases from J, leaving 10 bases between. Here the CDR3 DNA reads TGTGCCAGCAGTTTGTCCCTTCAAACTGAAGCTTTCTTT. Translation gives CASSLSLQTEAFF.

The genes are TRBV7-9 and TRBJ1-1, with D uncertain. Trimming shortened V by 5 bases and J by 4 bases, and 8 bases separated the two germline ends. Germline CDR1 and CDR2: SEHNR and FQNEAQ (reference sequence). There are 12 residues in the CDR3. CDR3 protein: CASSPQATEAFF. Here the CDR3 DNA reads TGTGCCAGCAGCCCCCAGGCCACTGAAGCTTTCTTT.

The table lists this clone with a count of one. The CDR3 loop is CASSVQVLALADTQYF. The CDR3 DNA reads TGTGCCAGCAGTGTCCAGGTACTAGCATTAGCGGATACGCAGTATTTT. The chain links TRBV6-6 to TRBJ2-3; a weak D match, TRBD2 (6 bases). Germline V gives CDR1 MNHNY, CDR2 SVGAGI (reference sequence). This CDR3 has 16 amino acids. V lost 5 bases to trimming and J lost 6 bases, with 21 bases between them.

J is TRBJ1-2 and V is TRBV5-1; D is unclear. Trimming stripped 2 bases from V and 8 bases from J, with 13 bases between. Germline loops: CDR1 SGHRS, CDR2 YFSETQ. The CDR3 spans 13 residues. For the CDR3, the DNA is TGCGCCAGCAGCTTACACCCCGAAGGAGGCTACACCTTC. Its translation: CASSLHPEGGYTF.

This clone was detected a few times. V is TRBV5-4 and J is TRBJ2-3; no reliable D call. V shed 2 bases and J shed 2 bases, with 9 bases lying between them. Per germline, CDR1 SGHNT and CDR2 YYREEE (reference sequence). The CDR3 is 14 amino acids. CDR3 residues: CASSLLKTTDTQYF. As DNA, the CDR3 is TGTGCCAGCAGCTTACTCAAAACCACAGATACGCAGTATTTT. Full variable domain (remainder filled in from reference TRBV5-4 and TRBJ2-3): ETGVTQSPTHLIKTRGQQVTLRCSSQSGHNTVSWYQQALGQGPQFIFQYYREEENGRGNFPPRFSGLQFPNYSSELNVNALELDDSALYLCASSLLKTTDTQYFGPGTRLTVL.

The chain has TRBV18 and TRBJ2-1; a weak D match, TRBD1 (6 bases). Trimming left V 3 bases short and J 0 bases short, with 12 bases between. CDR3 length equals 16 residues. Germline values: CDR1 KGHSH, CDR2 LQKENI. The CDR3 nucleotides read TGTGCCAGCTCACCGCCGGGACAAAGCTCCTACAATGAGCAGTTCTTC. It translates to CASSPPGQSSYNEQFF. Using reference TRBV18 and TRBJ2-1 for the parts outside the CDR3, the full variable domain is NAGVMQNPRHLVRRRGQEARLRCSPMKGHSHVYWYRQLPEEGLKFMVYLQKENIIDESGMPKERFSAEFPKEGPSILRIQQVVRGDSAAYFCASSPPGQSSYNEQFFGPGTRLTVL.

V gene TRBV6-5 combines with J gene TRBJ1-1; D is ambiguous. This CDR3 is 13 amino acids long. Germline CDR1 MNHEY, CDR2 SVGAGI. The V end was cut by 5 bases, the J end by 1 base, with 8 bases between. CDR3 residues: CASSPGENTEAFF. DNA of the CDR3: TGTGCCAGCAGTCCAGGAGAGAACACTGAAGCTTTCTTT.

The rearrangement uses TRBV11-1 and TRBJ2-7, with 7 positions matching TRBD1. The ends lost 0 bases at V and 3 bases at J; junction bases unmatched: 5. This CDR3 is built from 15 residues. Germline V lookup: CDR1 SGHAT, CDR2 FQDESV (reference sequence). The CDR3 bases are TGTGCCAGCAGCTTAGCAGGGGGCGCGAACTACGAGCAGTACTTC. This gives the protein CASSLAGGANYEQYF.

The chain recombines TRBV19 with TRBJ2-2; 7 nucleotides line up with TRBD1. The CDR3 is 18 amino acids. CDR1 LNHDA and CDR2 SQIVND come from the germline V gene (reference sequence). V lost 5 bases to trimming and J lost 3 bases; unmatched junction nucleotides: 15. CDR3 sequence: CASSAKQQYRGYTGELFF. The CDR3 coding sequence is TGTGCCAGTAGTGCCAAACAGCAGTACAGGGGCTACACCGGGGAGCTGTTTTTT.

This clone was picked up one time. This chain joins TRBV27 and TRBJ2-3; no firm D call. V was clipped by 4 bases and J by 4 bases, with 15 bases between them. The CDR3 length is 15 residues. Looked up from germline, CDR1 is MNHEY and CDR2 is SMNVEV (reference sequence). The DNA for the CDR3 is TGTGCCAGCAGTTATTTGGAAAAGTATCCAGATACGCAGTATTTT. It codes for CASSYLEKYPDTQYF.

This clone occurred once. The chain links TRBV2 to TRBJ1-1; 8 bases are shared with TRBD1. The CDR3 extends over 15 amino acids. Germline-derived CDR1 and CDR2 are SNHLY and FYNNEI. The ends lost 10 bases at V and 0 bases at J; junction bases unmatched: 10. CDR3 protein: CATPGDRHLNTEAFF. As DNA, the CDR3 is TGTGCCACCCCTGGGGACAGGCACCTGAACACTGAAGCTTTCTTT.

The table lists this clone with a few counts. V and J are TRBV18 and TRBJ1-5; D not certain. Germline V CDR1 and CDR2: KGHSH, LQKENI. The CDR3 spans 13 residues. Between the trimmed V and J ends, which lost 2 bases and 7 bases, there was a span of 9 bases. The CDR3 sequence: CASSPSGGQPQHF. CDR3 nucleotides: TGTGCCAGCTCACCATCCGGAGGCCAGCCCCAGCATTTT.

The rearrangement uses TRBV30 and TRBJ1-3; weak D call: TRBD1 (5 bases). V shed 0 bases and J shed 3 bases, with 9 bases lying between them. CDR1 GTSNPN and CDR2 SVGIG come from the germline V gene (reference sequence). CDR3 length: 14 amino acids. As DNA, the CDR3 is TGTGCCTGGAGTGTCGGGGGTCATGGAAACACCATATATTTT. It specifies CAWSVGGHGNTIYF.

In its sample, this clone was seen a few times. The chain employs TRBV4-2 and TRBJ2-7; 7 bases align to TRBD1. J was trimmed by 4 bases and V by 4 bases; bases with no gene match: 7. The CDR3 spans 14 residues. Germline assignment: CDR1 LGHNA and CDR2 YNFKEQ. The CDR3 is CASSPPGQVYEQYF. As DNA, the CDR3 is TGTGCCAGCAGCCCGCCTGGACAGGTATACGAGCAGTACTTC.

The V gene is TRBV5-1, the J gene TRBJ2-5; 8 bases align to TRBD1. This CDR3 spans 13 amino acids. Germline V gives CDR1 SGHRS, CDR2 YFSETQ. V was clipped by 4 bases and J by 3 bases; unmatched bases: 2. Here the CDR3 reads CASSAGQEETQYF. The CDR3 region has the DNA TGCGCCAGCAGCGCGGGACAGGAAGAGACCCAGTACTTC.

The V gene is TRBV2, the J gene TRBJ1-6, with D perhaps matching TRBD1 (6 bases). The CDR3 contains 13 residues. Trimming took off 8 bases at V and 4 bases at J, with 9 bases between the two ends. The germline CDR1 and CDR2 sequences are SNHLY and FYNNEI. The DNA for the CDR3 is TGTGCCAGCCGAACAGGGTATAATTCACCCCTCCACTTT. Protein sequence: CASRTGYNSPLHF.

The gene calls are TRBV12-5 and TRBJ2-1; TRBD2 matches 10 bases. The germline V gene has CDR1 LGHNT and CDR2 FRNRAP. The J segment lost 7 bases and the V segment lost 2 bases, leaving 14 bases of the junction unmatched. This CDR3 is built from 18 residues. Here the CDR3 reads CASGLLMALAGERNEQFF. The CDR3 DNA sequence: TGTGCTAGTGGTTTGTTAATGGCCCTAGCGGGAGAAAGGAATGAGCAGTTCTTC.

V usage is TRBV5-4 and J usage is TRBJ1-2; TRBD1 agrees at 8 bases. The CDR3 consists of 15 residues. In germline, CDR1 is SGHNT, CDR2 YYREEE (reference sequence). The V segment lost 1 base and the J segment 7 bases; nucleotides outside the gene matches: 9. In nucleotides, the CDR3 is TGTGCCAGCAGCTTGATGACAGGGGAACAGGGTGGCTACACCTTC. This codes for CASSLMTGEQGGYTF.

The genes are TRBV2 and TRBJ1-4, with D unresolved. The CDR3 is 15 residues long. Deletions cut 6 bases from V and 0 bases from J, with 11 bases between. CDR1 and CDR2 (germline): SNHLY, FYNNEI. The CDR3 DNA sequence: TGTGCCAGCAGCCCTGGGAGACCAACTAATGAAAAACTGTTTTTT. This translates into CASSPGRPTNEKLFF.

CDR3 amino acids: CASSSSTSGSYEQYF. DNA for the CDR3: TGTGCCAGCAGTTCATCGACTAGCGGGAGCTACGAGCAGTACTTC. The rearrangement uses TRBV6-5 and TRBJ2-7, with 12 bases fitting TRBD2. CDR1 and CDR2 from the germline V gene are MNHEY and SVGAGI. The CDR3 is made up of 15 amino acids. Losses at the gene ends were 4 bases for V and 3 bases for J; bases not matched to a gene: 4.

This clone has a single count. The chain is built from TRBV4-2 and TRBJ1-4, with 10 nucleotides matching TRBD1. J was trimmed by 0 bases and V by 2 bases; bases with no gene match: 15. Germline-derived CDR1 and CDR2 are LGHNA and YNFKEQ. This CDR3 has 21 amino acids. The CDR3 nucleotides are TGTGCCAGCAGCCAAACCCCCTGGGACAGGGGAAAAAATGCAACTAATGAAAAACTGTTTTTT. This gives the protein CASSQTPWDRGKNATNEKLFF.

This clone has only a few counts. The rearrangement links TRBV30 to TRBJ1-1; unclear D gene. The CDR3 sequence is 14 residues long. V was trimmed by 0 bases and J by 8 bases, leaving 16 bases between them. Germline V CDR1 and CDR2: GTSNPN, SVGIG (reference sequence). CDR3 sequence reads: CAWSVPRTLGEAFF. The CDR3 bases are TGTGCCTGGAGTGTACCGAGGACTTTGGGGGAAGCTTTCTTT.

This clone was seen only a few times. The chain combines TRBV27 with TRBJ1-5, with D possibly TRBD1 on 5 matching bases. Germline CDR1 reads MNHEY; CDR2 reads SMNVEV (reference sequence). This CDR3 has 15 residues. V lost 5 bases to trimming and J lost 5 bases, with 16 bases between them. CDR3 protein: CASSNSGDPYQPQHF. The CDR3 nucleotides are TGTGCCAGCAGTAACAGCGGGGACCCATATCAGCCCCAGCATTTT.

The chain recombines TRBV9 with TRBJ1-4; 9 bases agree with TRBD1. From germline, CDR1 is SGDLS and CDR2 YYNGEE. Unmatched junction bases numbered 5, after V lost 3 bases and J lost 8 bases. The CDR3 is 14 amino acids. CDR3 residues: CASSAGQGGEKLFF. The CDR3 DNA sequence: TGTGCCAGCAGCGCGGGACAGGGTGGGGAAAAACTGTTTTTT.

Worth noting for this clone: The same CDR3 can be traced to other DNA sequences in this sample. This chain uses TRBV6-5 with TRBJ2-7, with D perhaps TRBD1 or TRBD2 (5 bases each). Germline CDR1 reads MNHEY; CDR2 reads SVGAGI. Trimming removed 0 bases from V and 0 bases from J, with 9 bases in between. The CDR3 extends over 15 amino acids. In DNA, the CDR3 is TGTGCCAGCAGTTACTCAGCAGGGAGCTCCTACGAGCAGTACTTC. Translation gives CASSYSAGSSYEQYF.

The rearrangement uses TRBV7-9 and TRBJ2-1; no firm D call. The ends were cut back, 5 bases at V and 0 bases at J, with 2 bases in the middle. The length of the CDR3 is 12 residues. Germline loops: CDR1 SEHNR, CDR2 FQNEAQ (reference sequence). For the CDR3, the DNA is TGTGCCAGCAGCAACTCCTACAATGAGCAGTTCTTC. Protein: CASSNSYNEQFF. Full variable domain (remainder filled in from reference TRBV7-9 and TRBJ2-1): DTGVSQNPRHKITKRGQNVTFRCDPISEHNRLYWYRQTLGQGPEFLTYFQNEAQLEKSRLLSDRFSAERPKGSFSTLEIQRTEQGDSAMYLCASSNSYNEQFFGPGTRLTVL.

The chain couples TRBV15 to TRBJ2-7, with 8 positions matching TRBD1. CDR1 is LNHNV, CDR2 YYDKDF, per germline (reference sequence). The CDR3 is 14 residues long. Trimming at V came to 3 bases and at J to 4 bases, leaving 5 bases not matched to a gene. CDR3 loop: CATSSRQGSYEQYF. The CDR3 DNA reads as TGTGCCACCAGCAGTAGACAGGGGAGTTACGAGCAGTACTTC.

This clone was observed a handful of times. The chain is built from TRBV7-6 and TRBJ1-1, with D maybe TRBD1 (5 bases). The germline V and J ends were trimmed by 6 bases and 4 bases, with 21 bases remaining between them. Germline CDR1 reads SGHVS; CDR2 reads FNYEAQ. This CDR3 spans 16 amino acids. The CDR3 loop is CASSTSGGGRGTEAFF. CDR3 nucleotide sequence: TGTGCCAGCAGTACATCCGGCGGGGGAAGAGGCACTGAAGCTTTCTTT. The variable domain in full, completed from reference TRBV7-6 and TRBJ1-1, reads GAGVSQSPRYKVTKRGQDVALRCDPISGHVSLYWYRQALGQGPEFLTYFNYEAQQDKSGLPNDRFSAERPEGSISTLTIQRTEQRDSAMYRCASSTSGGGRGTEAFFGQGTRLTVV.